Listed here are 5 T cell receptor beta chains from one sample, sequenced in a study of blood T cell repertoires in COVID-19. Using immunoSEQ multiplex PCR, the repertoire was profiled, and TCRdb retains in-frame clones only, with some absent. The sample comprises 90,000 to 120,000 clones, more than 70% of which are singletons, and over 4% rests with the top ten. The specimen was peripheral blood. Receptor source: a human donor in a cohort sampled during active COVID-19.

This clone was observed a handful of times. The rearrangement links TRBV3-1 (or the pseudogene TRBV3-2) to TRBJ2-3; TRBD1 might be the D (6 bases). CDR1 LGHDT and CDR2 YNNKEL come from the germline V gene (reference sequence). This CDR3 has 14 residues. V shed 2 bases and J shed 1 base, with 7 bases lying between them. CDR3 sequence: CASSQRTGTDTQYF. As DNA, the CDR3 is TGTGCCAGCAGCCAAAGGACAGGCACAGATACGCAGTATTTT.

This chain connects TRBV4-3 to TRBJ2-1; D might be TRBD1 (6 bases). Looked up from germline, CDR1 is LGHNA and CDR2 is YSLEER. CDR3 length: 16 amino acids. The V end lost 2 bases, the J end lost 7 bases, and 18 bases lay between the germline ends. The CDR3 region is CASSQRDRLGPNEQFF. The DNA of the CDR3 is TGCGCCAGCAGCCAAAGAGACAGGCTAGGACCGAATGAGCAGTTCTTC.

CDR3 bases: TGTGCCAGCGAGAACCTTTACAATGAGCAGTTCTTC. Residues: CASENLYNEQFF. The J gene is TRBJ2-1, the V gene TRBV6-5; D not certain. Trimming took 8 bases from V and 4 from J, leaving 9 bases between them. The germline gives CDR1 MNHEY, CDR2 SVGAGI. This CDR3 has 12 residues.

The chain employs TRBV11-3 and TRBJ2-1, with 8 bases that match TRBD2. The CDR3 has 14 residues. Trimming removed 3 bases from V and 9 bases from J; junction bases left unmatched: 7. Germline CDR1 reads SGHNT; CDR2 reads YENEEA. The CDR3 loop reads CASSFSGIDGEQFF. The CDR3 region has the DNA TGTGCCAGCAGCTTTAGCGGGATTGACGGTGAGCAGTTCTTC.

V and J are TRBV5-5 and TRBJ2-2; tentatively, D is TRBD1 (5 bases). From germline, CDR1 is SGHKS and CDR2 YYEKEE (reference sequence). Trimming shortened V by 0 bases and J by 3 bases, and 9 bases separated the two germline ends. CDR3 length: 15 amino acids. As DNA, the CDR3 is TGTGCCAGCAGCTTGGTCAGGGCGGACACCGGGGAGCTGTTTTTT. This codes for CASSLVRADTGELFF.